This entry describes one T cell receptor (beta chain). Its matching antigen is unknown. This sample was taken from a study of CD8 T cells in ankylosing spondylitis. Overall study findings and caveats: Clones linked to disease, bearing a CD8+ phenotype, were relatively rare in peripheral blood. Typical of ankylosing spondylitis blood, it appeared, was a TCR beta motif of several highly homologous variants. Researchers reportedly found disease-linked clones significantly enriched in matched ankylosing spondylitis synovial fluid. Reports of some motif variants in reactive arthritis synovial fluid and blood predate this one.

Germline V gives CDR1 KGHDR, CDR2 SFDVKD. The CDR3 contains 15 residues. V lost 4 bases, J lost 6 bases, and 8 bases stayed unmatched. Libraries for TCR beta were made by quantitative 5'-RACE with molecular barcodes. TCRdb ran MiXCR on the 5' RACE reads and lists one entry per CDR3 protein. In the table there are some 800,000 distinct CDR3 sequences, around 11% of which are singletons. The gene calls are TRBV24-1 and TRBJ2-1; 7 positions agree with TRBD1. This TCR was recovered from a male donor with ankylosing spondylitis. The specimen was blood, either unsorted or a sorted T cell fraction (not recorded which). CDR3 coding DNA: TGTGCCACCAGTGACAGGGGGAGTATGGGCAATGAGCAGTTCTTC. Protein product: CATSDRGSMGNEQFF.